This TCR beta chain was recovered during a study of blood T cell repertoires in COVID-19. Study overall: Samples came from the United States, Italy and Spain, spanning acute and convalescent COVID-19. Sample material is recorded as cDNA or gDNA derived from T cells, B-cell-depleted T cells, or PBMCs.

In the authors' methods: Amplification with reference gene primers provided the estimates of nucleated cell counts. TCRdb's table, derived via immunoSEQ multiplex PCR, lists solely in-frame clones and lacks some. V and J calls plus clone size are reproduced from that table; the DNA served to infer D and trimming. The data contain some 45,000 clones, nearly 85% of them singletons. Looked up from germline, CDR1 is GTSNPN and CDR2 is SVGIG (reference sequence). V was shortened by 0 bases and J by 1 base, with 19 bases between the two germline ends. The CDR3 runs to 17 residues. V is TRBV30 and J is TRBJ2-7; TRBD1 might be the D (7 bases). The material sequenced was peripheral blood. The sequence came from a man older than 75 in a cohort sampled during active COVID-19. CDR3 sequence: CAWSVRGRGGRSYEQYF. CDR3 DNA: TGTGCCTGGAGTGTAAGGGGGCGGGGAGGACGGTCCTACGAGCAGTACTTC.